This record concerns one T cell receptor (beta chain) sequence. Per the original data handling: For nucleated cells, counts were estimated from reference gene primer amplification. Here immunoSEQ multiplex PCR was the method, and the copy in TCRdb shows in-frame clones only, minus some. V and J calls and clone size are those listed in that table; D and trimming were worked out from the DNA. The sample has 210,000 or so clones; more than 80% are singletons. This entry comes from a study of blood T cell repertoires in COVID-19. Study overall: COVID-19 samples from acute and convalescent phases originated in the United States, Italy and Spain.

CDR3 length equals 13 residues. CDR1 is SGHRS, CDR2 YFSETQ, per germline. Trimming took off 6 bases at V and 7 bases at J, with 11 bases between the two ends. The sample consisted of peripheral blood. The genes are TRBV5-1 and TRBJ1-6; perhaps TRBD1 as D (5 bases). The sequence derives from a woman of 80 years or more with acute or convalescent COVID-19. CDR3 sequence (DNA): TGCGCCAGCAACCGGGACTCCAATTCACCCCTCCACTTT. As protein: CASNRDSNSPLHF.